Described below is a single TCR beta chain sequence and its context. This specimen belongs to a study of blood T cell repertoires in COVID-19. Libraries were prepared by immunoSEQ multiplex PCR; TCRdb keeps only in-frame clonotypes and omits some of them. The sample carries 35,000 to 45,000 clones, around 80% recorded once. This CDR3 has 15 amino acids. The J segment lost 7 bases and the V segment lost 1 base, leaving 8 bases of the junction unmatched. CDR1 is SGHNT, CDR2 YENEEA, per germline. The TCR was taken from a man aged 55 to 69 with acute or convalescent COVID-19. The V call is TRBV11-3, the J call TRBJ1-2; TRBD1 matches at 8 bases. The material sequenced was peripheral blood. For the CDR3, the DNA is TGTGCCAGCAGCTTAGGCGGACAGGGAGGATTTGGCTACACCTTC. This codes for CASSLGGQGGFGYTF.